These 30 T cell receptor beta chains originate from one sample sequenced in a study of response to subunit inactivated influenza vaccine. MiXCR, applied by TCRdb to the RT-PCR reads, yields one record per CDR3 protein. The table has 500,000 to 600,000 distinct CDR3 sequences, approximately 10% seen once; the top ten hold approximately 10%. In addition, the sample was reused for a study of T cells expressing NK-cell markers. From that report: In generating TCR beta cDNA, 5'RACE template switching with UMIs was used.

Sequences were derived from PBMCs from blood, sampled on the day of vaccination. All receptors come from a man in his fifties or sixties who received an inactivated influenza vaccine.

The table lists this clonotype with many counts. CDR3 residues: CASSLWGRTNEKLFF. The CDR3 region has the DNA TGTGCCAGCAGCTTATGGGGTCGAACTAATGAAAAACTGTTTTTT. V usage is TRBV7-2 and J usage is TRBJ1-4; D is uncertain. Deletions cut 2 bases from V and 1 base from J, with 8 bases between. The CDR3 has 15 amino acids. Germline V gene sequence: CDR1 SGHTA, CDR2 FQGNSA.

Ten or more counts support this clonotype. The gene calls are TRBV6-1 and TRBJ2-5, with 7 bases aligning to TRBD1. The junction had 8 bases not matched to a gene; V was cut back by 6 bases and J by 4 bases. Germline CDR1 reads MNHNS; CDR2 reads SASEGT. The CDR3 totals 14 residues. CDR3 region: CASRPTGRGETQYF. The CDR3 DNA sequence: TGTGCCAGCAGACCGACAGGGCGCGGAGAGACCCAGTACTTC.

This clonotype was counted only a few times. The chain joins TRBV5-1 to TRBJ1-2; D possibly corresponds to TRBD1 (5 bases). The CDR3 has 14 amino acids. The germline V and J ends were trimmed by 4 bases and 2 bases, with 12 bases remaining between them. Germline values: CDR1 SGHRS, CDR2 YFSETQ. CDR3 protein: CASSRGAENYGYTF. Written as DNA, the CDR3 is TGCGCCAGCAGCAGAGGGGCAGAGAACTATGGCTACACCTTC.

The chain combines TRBV6-2 or TRBV6-3 with TRBJ1-4; D uncertain. This CDR3 has 15 residues. Trimming stripped 0 bases from V and 5 bases from J, with 10 bases between. CDR1 and CDR2 from the germline V gene are MNHEY and SVGEGT. In nucleotides, the CDR3 is TGTGCCAGCAGTTACTCACAGAGAAGCAATGAAAAACTGTTTTTT. It yields the protein CASSYSQRSNEKLFF.

This clonotype was recorded at least ten times. CDR3 loop: CASSQGVGPNTDTQYF. In nucleotides, the CDR3 is TGCGCCAGCAGCCAAGGTGTGGGACCAAACACAGATACGCAGTATTTT. J is TRBJ2-3 and V is TRBV4-3; the D call may be TRBD1 or TRBD2 (5 bases each). V dropped 1 base and J dropped 2 bases, with 13 bases sitting between them. The CDR3 contains 16 residues. The V gene's germline CDR1 is LGHNA and CDR2 YSLEER.

This clonotype was seen a handful of times. The V call is TRBV20-1, the J call TRBJ2-1; no reliable D call. Trimming stripped 3 bases from V and 4 bases from J, with 7 bases between. The germline gives CDR1 DFQATT, CDR2 SNEGSKA (reference sequence). The CDR3 is 12 amino acids. The CDR3 sequence: CSASSGYNEQFF. The DNA of the CDR3 is TGCAGTGCTAGCAGTGGATACAATGAGCAGTTCTTC.

This chain connects TRBV20-1 to TRBJ2-7; 7 nucleotides line up with TRBD2. J gave up 7 bases and V 6 bases, and 12 bases lay outside the gene matches. Germline V gives CDR1 DFQATT, CDR2 SNEGSKA (reference sequence). CDR3 length: 13 residues. The CDR3 sequence is CSARDYLTGEQYF. In nucleotides, the CDR3 is TGCAGTGCCCGGGACTACCTAACGGGTGAGCAGTACTTC.

This clonotype came up a few times. V usage is TRBV12-3 or TRBV12-4 and J usage is TRBJ1-5, with TRBD1 identical over 9 bases. The CDR3 sequence is 18 residues long. The ends lost 2 bases at V and 5 bases at J; junction bases unmatched: 13. CDR3 region: CASSLIDTGGAGDQPQHF. The CDR3 DNA reads as TGTGCCAGCAGTTTAATAGATACAGGGGGCGCCGGCGATCAGCCCCAGCATTTT.

The genes are TRBV6-5 and TRBJ2-1; 12 bases agree with TRBD2. Germline CDR1 MNHEY, CDR2 SVGAGI. The CDR3 runs 17 residues. V shed 6 bases, J shed 10 bases, and the junction held 16 bases outside the gene matches. The CDR3 DNA sequence: TGTGCCAGCAGATACCGACTAGCGGGAGACCAGGCGGTAGAGCAGTTCTTC. Residues: CASRYRLAGDQAVEQFF.

This clonotype was seen repeatedly, ten times or more. CDR3: CAWSVHGVGYQPQHF. The CDR3 DNA is TGTGCCTGGAGTGTACATGGGGTCGGGTATCAGCCCCAGCATTTT. The genes are TRBV30 and TRBJ1-5, with no clear D. The germline V gene encodes CDR1 GTSNPN and CDR2 SVGIG (reference sequence). V dropped 0 bases and J dropped 5 bases, with 14 bases sitting between them. The CDR3 extends over 15 amino acids.

This chain uses TRBV15 with TRBJ2-3, with D tentatively TRBD2 (7 bases). Germline CDR1 is LNHNV and CDR2 is YYDKDF (reference sequence). This CDR3 is 18 amino acids long. V lost 5 bases to trimming and J lost 3 bases, with 24 bases between them. CDR3 loop: CATSASFSGGGRTDTQYF. The CDR3 DNA is TGTGCCACCAGCGCCTCCTTCTCTGGCGGGGGCCGAACAGATACGCAGTATTTT.

The CDR3: CASSPSARGQGEQFF. CDR3 nucleotide sequence: TGTGCCAGCAGTCCTTCGGCTCGGGGGCAGGGTGAGCAGTTCTTC. This rearrangement joins TRBV12-3 or TRBV12-4 to TRBJ2-1; D tentatively fits TRBD1 or TRBD2 (6 bases each). The ends were cut back, 5 bases at V and 9 bases at J, with 20 bases in the middle. CDR3 size: 15 residues.

Here the CDR3 reads CASSQAGTSSNEQFF. The DNA of the CDR3 is TGTGCCAGCAGCCAAGCCGGGACTAGCAGCAATGAGCAGTTCTTC. The gene calls are TRBV4-2 and TRBJ2-1, with TRBD2 identical over 9 bases. Germline V CDR1 and CDR2: LGHNA, YNFKEQ. The CDR3 spans 15 residues. The J segment lost 6 bases and the V segment lost 1 base, leaving 4 bases of the junction unmatched.

The gene calls are TRBV6-1 and TRBJ1-6; D ambiguous. V was cut by 4 bases and J by 0 bases, with 10 bases left in between. From germline, CDR1 is MNHNS and CDR2 SASEGT. The CDR3 has 16 residues. The CDR3 here is CASSVGPSSYNSPLHF. Here the CDR3 DNA reads TGTGCCAGCAGTGTAGGCCCGAGCTCCTATAATTCACCCCTCCACTTT.

The rearrangement uses TRBV5-1 and TRBJ2-1, with 7 bases lining up with TRBD2. The length of the CDR3 is 15 residues. Germline V gene data show CDR1 as SGHRS and CDR2 as YFSETQ. J was trimmed by 5 bases and V by 4 bases; bases with no gene match: 9. The CDR3 DNA sequence: TGCGCCAGCAGCCCCTGGTGGGAGGGCCACAATGAGCAGTTCTTC. It codes for CASSPWWEGHNEQFF.

J is TRBJ2-1 and V is TRBV19, with 8 bases identical to TRBD1. CDR1 LNHDA and CDR2 SQIVND come from the germline V gene (reference sequence). The CDR3 extends over 15 amino acids. Trimming took 3 bases from V and 5 from J; bases not matched to a gene: 6. The CDR3 is CASSMTGEPNNEQFF. The CDR3 coding sequence is TGTGCCAGTAGTATGACAGGGGAACCCAACAATGAGCAGTTCTTC.

The chain couples TRBV6-1 to TRBJ2-5; 8 nucleotides line up with TRBD2. Germline V CDR1 and CDR2: MNHNS, SASEGT. Trimming at V came to 5 bases and at J to 1 base, leaving 3 bases not matched to a gene. The CDR3 has 14 residues. CDR3 region: CASSRAGAQETQYF. CDR3 DNA sequence: TGTGCCAGCAGTCGAGCGGGGGCCCAAGAGACCCAGTACTTC.

This clonotype was seen more than once but under ten times. V is TRBV5-1 and J is TRBJ1-1; TRBD1 might be the D (5 bases). The germline gives CDR1 SGHRS, CDR2 YFSETQ. The CDR3 spans 17 residues. Trimming removed 4 bases from V and 0 bases from J, with 19 bases in between. The CDR3 DNA is TGCGCCAGCAGCCTCCGAGGAGGGACCTTCATGAACACTGAAGCTTTCTTT. This gives the protein CASSLRGGTFMNTEAFF.

V usage is TRBV7-8 and J usage is TRBJ2-5; a weak D match, TRBD2 (6 bases). V dropped 5 bases and J dropped 2 bases, with 15 bases sitting between them. Per the germline V gene, CDR1 is SGHVS and CDR2 is FQNEAQ. CDR3 length equals 15 residues. In nucleotides, the CDR3 is TGTGCCAGCAGCCATCGGTCGGGGAGGCAAGAGACCCAGTACTTC. It specifies CASSHRSGRQETQYF.

This clonotype showed up just a few times. This chain connects TRBV15 to TRBJ2-3; D is perhaps TRBD2 (6 bases). The CDR3 length is 15 residues. V shed 6 bases and J shed 1 base, with 14 bases lying between them. The V gene's germline CDR1 is LNHNV and CDR2 YYDKDF (reference sequence). The CDR3 loop reads CATRRRGAGTDTQYF. The CDR3 DNA reads TGTGCCACCAGAAGGAGGGGCGCCGGCACAGATACGCAGTATTTT.

This rearrangement joins TRBV20-1 to TRBJ2-1; no firm D call. Germline assignment: CDR1 DFQATT and CDR2 SNEGSKA (reference sequence). V was pared by 6 bases and J by 11 bases, with 20 bases between. This CDR3 is 13 amino acids long. CDR3 region: CSATVTGTGKQFF. In nucleotides, the CDR3 is TGCAGTGCCACTGTGACTGGTACTGGTAAGCAGTTCTTC.

This clonotype was recorded at least ten times. The chain couples TRBV7-8 to TRBJ2-1, with 9 nucleotides matching TRBD1. Per the germline V gene, CDR1 is SGHVS and CDR2 is FQNEAQ. There are 15 residues in the CDR3. The V segment lost 5 bases and the J segment 6 bases; nucleotides outside the gene matches: 8. The CDR3 is CASSPQDRGSNEQFF. The DNA of the CDR3 is TGTGCCAGCAGCCCCCAGGACAGGGGATCCAATGAGCAGTTCTTC. The whole variable domain, filled in from reference TRBV7-8 and TRBJ2-1, reads GAGVSQSPRYKVAKRGQDVALRCDPISGHVSLFWYQQALGQGPEFLTYFQNEAQLDKSGLPSDRFFAERPEGSVSTLKIQRTQQEDSAVYLCASSPQDRGSNEQFFGPGTRLTVL.

The rearrangement links TRBV4-2 to TRBJ2-6; D possibly corresponds to TRBD2 (5 bases). V lost 0 bases and J 2 bases, leaving 8 bases between the germline ends. In germline, CDR1 is LGHNA, CDR2 YNFKEQ. The length of the CDR3 is 16 residues. This chain's CDR3 is CASSQDHSAGANVLTF. The CDR3 bases are TGTGCCAGCAGCCAAGATCATAGCGCTGGGGCCAACGTCCTGACTTTC.

This clonotype occurred many times. The chain carries TRBV20-1 and TRBJ2-4, with 12 bases matching TRBD2. The germline V gene has CDR1 DFQATT and CDR2 SNEGSKA (reference sequence). CDR3 length: 15 amino acids. V dropped 0 bases and J dropped 8; count of bases not matched to a gene: 5. CDR3 DNA sequence: TGCAGTGCTAGAGATTTGACTAGCGGGAGTGACATTCAGTACTTC. Its translation is CSARDLTSGSDIQYF.

In this sample, this clonotype turned up many times. V gene TRBV12-3 or TRBV12-4 combines with J gene TRBJ1-1; 10 nucleotides line up with TRBD1. The junction had 0 bases not matched to a gene; V was cut back by 1 base and J by 7 bases. The CDR3 is made up of 13 amino acids. The CDR3 coding sequence is TGTGCCAGCAGTTTAGGGACAGGGGGTGAAGCTTTCTTT. Its translation: CASSLGTGGEAFF.

A few counts support this clonotype. The chain uses TRBV6-2 or TRBV6-3 and TRBJ2-1, with D maybe TRBD2 (5 bases). CDR1 is MNHEY, CDR2 SVGEGT, per germline. The CDR3 runs to 11 residues. The V gene lost 6 bases and the J gene lost 10 bases, with 10 bases spanning the gap. CDR3 bases: TGTGCCAGCAGCTCACTAGGGGAGCAGTTCTTC. Encoded protein: CASSSLGEQFF.

This clonotype has a count of ten or more. The chain is built from TRBV15 and TRBJ1-2; perhaps TRBD1 as D (5 bases). The length of the CDR3 is 14 residues. Germline lookup yields CDR1 LNHNV and CDR2 YYDKDF (reference sequence). V lost 8 bases, J lost 3 bases, and 16 bases lay in between. CDR3 sequence (DNA): TGTGCCACCTCTCCTGGGACCCAAGACTATGGCTACACCTTC. Its translation is CATSPGTQDYGYTF. Supplemented by reference TRBV15 and TRBJ1-2, the full variable domain reads DAMVIQNPRYQVTQFGKPVTLSCSQTLNHNVMYWYQQKSSQAPKLLFHYYDKDFNNEADTPDNFQSRRPNTSFCFLDIRSPGLGDTAMYLCATSPGTQDYGYTFGSGTRLTVV.

This clonotype was found a few times. The chain uses TRBV27 and TRBJ2-7; the D is unclear. CDR1 MNHEY and CDR2 SMNVEV come from the germline V gene (reference sequence). The CDR3 is 14 amino acids. Between the trimmed V and J ends, which lost 8 bases and 4 bases, there was a span of 18 bases. The CDR3 loop reads CASGPTRTRYEQYF. DNA for the CDR3: TGTGCCAGCGGACCTACGAGGACCAGGTACGAGCAGTACTTC.

There are a few counts of this clonotype. The rearrangement links TRBV4-3 to TRBJ2-7; unclear D gene. Germline lookup yields CDR1 LGHNA and CDR2 YSLEER. The CDR3 is made up of 15 amino acids. Trimming shortened V by 1 base and J by 3 bases, and 13 bases separated the two germline ends. This chain's CDR3 is CASSQGSSPFYEQYF. CDR3 sequence (DNA): TGCGCCAGCAGCCAAGGATCCAGCCCTTTCTACGAGCAGTACTTC.

This clonotype showed up just a few times. The chain links TRBV10-2 to TRBJ1-3; no firm D call. The CDR3 is 15 residues long. Trimming stripped 3 bases from V and 4 bases from J, with 13 bases between. The germline V gene has CDR1 WSHSY and CDR2 SAAADI. The CDR3 is CASSDFIVRGNTIYF. The CDR3 nucleotides are TGCGCCAGCAGTGATTTCATTGTGAGAGGAAACACCATATATTTT.